Each of the 10 T cell receptor beta chains below was sequenced from the same sample in a study of OX40 agonist ivuxolimab in advanced cancers. The library relied on the immunoSEQ multiplex PCR assay. TCRdb stores this immuneACCESS table with in-frame sequences only. Part of the clones is absent; in the studies checked, under half of the shortfall reflects unresolved V genes, and no reason is known for the rest. The sample table contains about 61,000 clones; only one count was recorded for about 88% of them. The top ten constitute roughly 1.1% of the sample. This material consisted of CD4+ or CD8+ T cells sorted from blood, taken in a trial of the OX40 agonist ivuxolimab. The receptors originated from an adult with an advanced solid tumor such as melanoma, head and neck, liver or kidney cancer.

In DNA form, the CDR3 reads TGTGCCAGTAGTATAGGGTGGAGAGTAGACGCTTTCTTT. Its protein product is CASSIGWRVDAFF. The chain couples TRBV19 to TRBJ1-1, with no clear D. Germline assignment: CDR1 LNHDA and CDR2 SQIVND (reference sequence). The CDR3 totals 13 residues. Trimming removed 1 base from V and 11 bases from J, with 14 bases in between.

The count of this clone is one. This chain joins TRBV19 and TRBJ1-6; D call uncertain. V gave up 7 bases and J gave up 0 bases, with 10 bases separating them. Germline-derived CDR1 and CDR2 are LNHDA and SQIVND (reference sequence). The CDR3 runs 15 residues. This chain's CDR3 is CASTLGSSYNSPLHF. The CDR3 coding sequence is TGTGCCAGTACTTTGGGGAGCTCCTATAATTCACCCCTCCACTTT.

The chain recombines TRBV7-9 with TRBJ2-2; D call uncertain. V was clipped by 2 bases and J by 4 bases, with 8 bases between them. Per the germline V gene, CDR1 is SEHNR and CDR2 is FQNEAQ (reference sequence). The CDR3 is made up of 14 amino acids. CDR3 DNA sequence: TGTGCCAGCAGCTTAACCGGTACCACCGGGGAGCTGTTTTTT. It is translated as CASSLTGTTGELFF.

The V call is TRBV21-1, the J call TRBJ1-6; TRBD1 reflects the table's D call only, with no check against the DNA. TRBV21-1 is a pseudogene locus. The CDR3 totals 13 residues. Written as DNA, the CDR3 is TGTGCCAGGACAGGTCACGATAATTCACCCCTCCACTTT. It yields the protein CARTGHDNSPLHF.

The chain is built from TRBV5-1 and TRBJ1-4; a weak D match, TRBD1 (5 bases). The germline gives CDR1 SGHRS, CDR2 YFSETQ. Trimming left V 1 base short and J 0 bases short, with 10 bases between. The CDR3 has 16 amino acids. The CDR3 reads CASSLWGGATNEKLFF. Here the CDR3 DNA reads TGCGCCAGCAGCTTGTGGGGGGGTGCAACTAATGAAAAACTGTTTTTT.

This clone was seen only once. Within the sample, other DNA sequences also encode this same CDR3. J is TRBJ2-5 and V is TRBV9; 8 nucleotides line up with TRBD2. Germline trimming cut 3 bases from V and 5 bases from J; bases unmatched to any gene: 3. The length of the CDR3 is 13 residues. The germline gives CDR1 SGDLS, CDR2 YYNGEE. CDR3 loop: CASSAGGGETQYF. The CDR3, as DNA: TGTGCCAGCAGCGCGGGAGGGGGGGAGACCCAGTACTTC. Drawing the rest from reference TRBV9 and TRBJ2-5, the complete variable domain is DSGVTQTPKHLITATGQRVTLRCSPRSGDLSVYWYQQSLDQGLQFLIQYYNGEERAKGNILERFSAQQFPDLHSELNLSSLELGDSALYFCASSAGGGETQYFGPGTRLLVL.

The V call is TRBV7-9, the J call TRBJ2-1; D perhaps matches TRBD1 (7 bases). The CDR3 has 14 residues. Germline CDR1 SEHNR, CDR2 FQNEAQ (reference sequence). Deletions cut 5 bases from V and 3 bases from J, with 11 bases between. In nucleotides, the CDR3 is TGTGCCAGCAGCGCGGGACAGCTCTACAATGAGCAGTTCTTC. This encodes CASSAGQLYNEQFF.

The chain links TRBV11-2 to TRBJ1-2, with TRBD1 identical over 8 bases. The ends lost 5 bases at V and 8 bases at J; junction bases unmatched: 10. Germline lookup yields CDR1 SGHAT and CDR2 FQNNGV. The CDR3 runs to 14 residues. The CDR3: CASSPLGQGVGYTF. CDR3 nucleotide sequence: TGTGCCAGCAGCCCACTAGGACAGGGAGTGGGCTACACCTTC.

This chain links TRBV4-1 with TRBJ1-5; no reliable D call. CDR3 length: 14 amino acids. Germline V gene lookup returns CDR1 MGHRA and CDR2 YSYEKL. Between the trimmed V and J ends, which lost 3 bases and 4 bases, there was a span of 10 bases. This CDR3 reads CASSHSAPNQPQHF. In DNA, the CDR3 is TGCGCCAGCAGCCATTCCGCCCCAAATCAGCCCCAGCATTTT.

The rearrangement uses TRBV30 and TRBJ1-1, with D unclear. This CDR3 is 10 amino acids long. Germline V gives CDR1 GTSNPN, CDR2 SVGIG (reference sequence). V was cut by 4 bases and J by 4 bases, with 4 bases left in between. The CDR3 sequence is CAWIFTEAFF. The CDR3 DNA reads TGTGCCTGGATCTTCACTGAAGCTTTCTTT.